This TCR beta chain is from a study of CD8+ T cells in alopecia areata. Whole-study context: Those receiving the skin were roughly 7-10-week-old female C3H/HeJ mice, whose grafts came from roughly 6-13-month-old C3H/HeJ donors with spontaneous alopecia.

RNA extraction and reverse transcription yielded cDNA as sequencing template. Profiling relied on immunoSEQ multiplex PCR, and the TCRdb table lists in-frame clones only, not all of them. The repertoire yields approximately 300,000 clones, none seen only once; the top ten contain 1.2%. Study-wide findings and caveats: Affected scalp, especially in alopecia totalis/universalis, had a higher clonality than normal scalp did. Mouse data revealed clearer TCR sharing than patient data did, a gap possibly tied to HLA.

This clone was detected only a few times. The antigen is unknown. Any gene name here is a mouse gene name. The read stops 4 residues short of the end of the CDR3; the missing end is completed from the germline J gene. The identical CDR3 is also encoded by other nucleotide sequences in the sample. V lost 4 bases to trimming and J lost 2 bases; unmatched junction nucleotides: 4. This CDR3 region has 15 residues. Germline assignment: CDR1 FNHDT and CDR2 SITEND (reference sequence). Sorting of pooled cutaneous lymph node cells used CD4, CD8alpha, NKG2D, NKG2ACE and other markers. The sample comprised CD4+ T cells sorted from a lymph node. This sequence joins TRBV19 and TRBJ2-2, with 8 nucleotides matching TRBD1. This receptor was obtained from a C3H/HeJ mouse with alopecia areata. Mice of this strain are of MHC haplotype H2-k. CDR3 region: CASSPGGANTGQLYF. The sequenced CDR3 bases are TGTGCCAGCAGTCCAGGGGGCGCGAACACCGGG. The complete variable domain, with remaining parts taken from reference TRBV19 and TRBJ2-2, reads GGIITQTPKFLIGQEGQKLTLKCQQNFNHDTMYWYRQDSGKGLRLIYYSITENDLQKGDLSEGYDASREKKSSFSLTVTSAQKNEMAVFLCASSPGGANTGQLYFGEGSKLTVL.